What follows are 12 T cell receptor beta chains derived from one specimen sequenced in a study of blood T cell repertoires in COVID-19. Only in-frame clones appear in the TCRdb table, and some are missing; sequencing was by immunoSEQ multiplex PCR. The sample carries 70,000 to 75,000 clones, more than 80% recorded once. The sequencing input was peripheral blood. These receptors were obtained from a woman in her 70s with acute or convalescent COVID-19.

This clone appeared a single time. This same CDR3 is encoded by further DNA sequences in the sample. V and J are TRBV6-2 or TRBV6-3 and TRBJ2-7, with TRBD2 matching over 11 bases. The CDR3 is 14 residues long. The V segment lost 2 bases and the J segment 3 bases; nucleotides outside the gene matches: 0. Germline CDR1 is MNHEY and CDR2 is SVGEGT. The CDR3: CASSYGTSGYEQYF. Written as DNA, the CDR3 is TGTGCCAGCAGTTACGGGACTAGCGGCTACGAGCAGTACTTC.

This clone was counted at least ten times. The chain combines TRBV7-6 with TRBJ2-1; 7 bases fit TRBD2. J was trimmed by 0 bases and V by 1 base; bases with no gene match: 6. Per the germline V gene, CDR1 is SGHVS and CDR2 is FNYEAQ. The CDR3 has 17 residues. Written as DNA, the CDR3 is TGTGCCAGCAGCTTAGGGGCTAGCGGAAGCTCCTACAATGAGCAGTTCTTC. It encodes CASSLGASGSSYNEQFF.

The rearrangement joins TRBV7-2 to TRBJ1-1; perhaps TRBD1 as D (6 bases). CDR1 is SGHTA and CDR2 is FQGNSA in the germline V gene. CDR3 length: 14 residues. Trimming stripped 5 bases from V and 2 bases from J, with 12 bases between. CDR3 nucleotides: TGTGCCAGCAGCCGGGGACAATTCAACACTGAAGCTTTCTTT. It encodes CASSRGQFNTEAFF.

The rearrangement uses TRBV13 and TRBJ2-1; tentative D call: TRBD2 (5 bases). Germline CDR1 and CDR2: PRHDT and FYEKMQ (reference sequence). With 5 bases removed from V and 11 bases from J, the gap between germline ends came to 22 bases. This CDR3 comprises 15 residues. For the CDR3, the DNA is TGTGCCAGCAGCCTAGTTCGGAGGCCAATCAGAAAGCAGTTCTTC. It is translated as CASSLVRRPIRKQFF.

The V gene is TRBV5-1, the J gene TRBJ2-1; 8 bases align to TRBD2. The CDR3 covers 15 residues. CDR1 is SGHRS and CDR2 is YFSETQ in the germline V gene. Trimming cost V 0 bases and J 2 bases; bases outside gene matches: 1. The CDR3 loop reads CASSLDGRAYNEQFF. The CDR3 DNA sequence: TGCGCCAGCAGCTTGGACGGGAGGGCCTACAATGAGCAGTTCTTC.

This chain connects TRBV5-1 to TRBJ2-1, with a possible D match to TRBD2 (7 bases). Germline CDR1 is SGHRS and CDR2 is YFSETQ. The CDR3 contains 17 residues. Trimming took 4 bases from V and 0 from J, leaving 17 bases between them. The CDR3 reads CASSRGAGTSSYNEQFF. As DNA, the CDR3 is TGCGCCAGCAGCCGGGGGGCGGGAACGAGCTCCTACAATGAGCAGTTCTTC.

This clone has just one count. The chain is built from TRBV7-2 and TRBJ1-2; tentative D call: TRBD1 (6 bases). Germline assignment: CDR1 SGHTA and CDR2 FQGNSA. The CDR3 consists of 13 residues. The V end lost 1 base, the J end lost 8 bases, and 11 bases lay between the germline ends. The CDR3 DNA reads TGTGCCAGCAGCTTAGTAACAGGGAAAGGCTACACCTTC. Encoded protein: CASSLVTGKGYTF.

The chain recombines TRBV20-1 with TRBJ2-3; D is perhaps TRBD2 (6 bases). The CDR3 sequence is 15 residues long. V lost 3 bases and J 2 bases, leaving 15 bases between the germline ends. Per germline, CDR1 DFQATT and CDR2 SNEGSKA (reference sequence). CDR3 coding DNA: TGCAGTGCTAGTAACCCTAGCGCGTACACAGATACGCAGTATTTT. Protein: CSASNPSAYTDTQYF.

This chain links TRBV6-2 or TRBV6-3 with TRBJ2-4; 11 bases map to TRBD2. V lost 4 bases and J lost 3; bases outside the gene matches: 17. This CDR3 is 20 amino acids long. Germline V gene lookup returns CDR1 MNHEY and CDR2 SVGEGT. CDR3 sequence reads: CASSSTPSGRSPRGKNIQYF. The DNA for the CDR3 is TGTGCCAGCAGTTCCACCCCTAGCGGGAGGTCCCCCCGGGGCAAAAACATTCAGTACTTC.

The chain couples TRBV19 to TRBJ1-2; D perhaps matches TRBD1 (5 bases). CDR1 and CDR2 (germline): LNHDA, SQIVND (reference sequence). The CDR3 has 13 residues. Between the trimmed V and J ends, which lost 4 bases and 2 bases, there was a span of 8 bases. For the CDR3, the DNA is TGTGCCAGTAGTAATCGGGGGAACTATGGCTACACCTTC. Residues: CASSNRGNYGYTF. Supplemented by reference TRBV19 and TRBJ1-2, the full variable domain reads DGGITQSPKYLFRKEGQNVTLSCEQNLNHDAMYWYRQDPGQGLRLIYYSQIVNDFQKGDIAEGYSVSREKKESFPLTVTSAQKNPTAFYLCASSNRGNYGYTFGSGTRLTVV.

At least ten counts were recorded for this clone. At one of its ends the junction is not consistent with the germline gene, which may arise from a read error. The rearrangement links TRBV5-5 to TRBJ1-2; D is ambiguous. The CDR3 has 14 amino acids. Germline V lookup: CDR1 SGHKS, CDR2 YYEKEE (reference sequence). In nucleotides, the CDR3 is TGTGCCAGCAGCCCCCGGGGAGGACGCCTGCCTCCAGGTTTC. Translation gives CASSPRGGRLPPGF.

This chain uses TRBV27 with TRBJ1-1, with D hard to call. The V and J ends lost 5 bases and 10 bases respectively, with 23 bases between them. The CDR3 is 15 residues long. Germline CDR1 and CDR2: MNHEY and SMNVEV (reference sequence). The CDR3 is CASSPLRRGREGAFF. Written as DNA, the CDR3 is TGTGCCAGCAGTCCGCTGAGGCGGGGTCGAGAGGGAGCTTTCTTT.